The 7 T cell receptor beta chains listed next were all sequenced from one sample in a study of blood T cell repertoires in COVID-19. Only in-frame clones appear in the TCRdb table, and some are missing; sequencing was by immunoSEQ multiplex PCR. Of some 180,000 clones in the sample, roughly nine tenths were seen once. The sample taken for sequencing was peripheral blood. The receptors shown here come from a man aged 70 or older with active or convalescent COVID-19.

The chain combines TRBV14 with TRBJ2-1; 7 bases agree with TRBD2. V shed 1 base and J 1 base; nucleotides not matched to a gene: 7. The germline CDR1 and CDR2 sequences are SGHDN and FVKESK. This CDR3 has 17 residues. CDR3 sequence (DNA): TGTGCCAGCAGCCAAGGCGGGGGTCGTTGGTCCTACAATGAGCAGTTCTTC. Amino acids: CASSQGGGRWSYNEQFF.

The CDR3 region is CAWMFSSGTEAFF. The DNA of the CDR3 is TGTGCCTGGATGTTTTCCTCGGGGACTGAAGCTTTCTTT. The chain uses TRBV30 and TRBJ1-1; D remains unclear. The CDR3 totals 13 residues. CDR1 is GTSNPN and CDR2 is SVGIG in the germline V gene (reference sequence). Trimming took off 4 bases at V and 5 bases at J, with 14 bases between the two ends.

The chain employs TRBV5-1 and TRBJ1-2; perhaps TRBD1 as D (5 bases). The CDR3 runs 13 residues. V was shortened by 2 bases and J by 3 bases, with 8 bases between the two germline ends. The germline V gene has CDR1 SGHRS and CDR2 YFSETQ. In DNA, the CDR3 is TGCGCCAGCAGCTTTGACAGCTACTATGGCTACACCTTC. Amino acids: CASSFDSYYGYTF.

The chain recombines TRBV14 with TRBJ1-1, with D possibly matching TRBD1 (5 bases). V lost 3 bases and J lost 0, with 8 bases in between. Looked up from germline, CDR1 is SGHDN and CDR2 is FVKESK. This CDR3 is built from 14 residues. CDR3 bases: TGTGCCAGCAGCCAGGGACTTATGAACACTGAAGCTTTCTTT. It specifies CASSQGLMNTEAFF.

J is TRBJ2-1 and V is TRBV7-9, with 9 nucleotides matching TRBD2. V shed 3 bases and J 5 bases; nucleotides not matched to a gene: 2. Germline values: CDR1 SEHNR, CDR2 FQNEAQ (reference sequence). The CDR3 extends over 14 amino acids. Here the CDR3 DNA reads TGTGCCAGCAGCTTTAGCGGGAGTGACAATGAGCAGTTCTTC. As protein: CASSFSGSDNEQFF.

V usage is TRBV19 and J usage is TRBJ1-5; 7 bases agree with TRBD1. Trimming took 6 bases from V and 3 from J; bases not matched to a gene: 11. The CDR3 consists of 16 residues. Germline V lookup: CDR1 LNHDA, CDR2 SQIVND (reference sequence). The CDR3: CASRDTGQADNQPQHF. CDR3 DNA sequence: TGTGCCAGTAGAGACACCGGACAGGCGGACAATCAGCCCCAGCATTTT.

V is TRBV6-6 and J is TRBJ1-5, with D possibly TRBD1 on 6 matching bases. This CDR3 is 15 amino acids long. Per the germline V gene, CDR1 is MNHNY and CDR2 is SVGAGI (reference sequence). V dropped 6 bases and J dropped 3 bases, with 15 bases sitting between them. The CDR3: CASRDPAGVNQPQHF. In DNA form, the CDR3 reads TGTGCCAGCAGGGATCCGGCAGGGGTCAATCAGCCCCAGCATTTT.